Below are 10 T cell receptor beta chains sequenced from a single sample in a study of blood T cell repertoires in COVID-19. The protocol was immunoSEQ multiplex PCR, while the TCRdb copy is restricted to in-frame clones and leaves out a portion. The sample yields fewer than 100,000 clones, 70% to 90% seen once. Sequencing was carried out using peripheral blood. The origin of the receptors is a man aged 65-85 years with acute or convalescent COVID-19.

V usage is TRBV5-4 and J usage is TRBJ2-3, with D hard to call. This CDR3 region has 14 residues. The germline V and J ends were trimmed by 1 base and 0 bases, with 6 bases remaining between them. Germline assignment: CDR1 SGHNT and CDR2 YYREEE (reference sequence). CDR3 bases: TGTGCCAGCAGCTTGACTACTAGCACAGATACGCAGTATTTT. Translated: CASSLTTSTDTQYF.

The genes are TRBV28 and TRBJ1-5; D possibly corresponds to TRBD1 (5 bases). The CDR3 consists of 22 residues. Trimming cost V 3 bases and J 7 bases, with 37 bases left between them. Germline CDR1 is MDHEN and CDR2 is SYDVKM. The CDR3 DNA sequence: TGTGCCAGCAGTTTCACCTCCTCCGAAGGGGCCGGAGCTTGGCCCGTAAGACAGCCCCAGCATTTT. The encoded protein is CASSFTSSEGAGAWPVRQPQHF.

This clone was detected once. V and J are TRBV15 and TRBJ2-1, with D tentatively TRBD2 (6 bases). The V and J ends lost 0 bases and 12 bases respectively, with 18 bases between them. In germline, CDR1 is LNHNV, CDR2 YYDKDF (reference sequence). This CDR3 comprises 15 residues. The CDR3, as DNA: TGTGCCACCAGCAGAGATATAAGGAACTCGGGGGTGCAGTTCTTC. Its translation is CATSRDIRNSGVQFF.

The chain links TRBV9 to TRBJ1-1, with D unclear. The CDR3 runs 15 residues. With 0 bases removed from V and 11 bases from J, the gap between germline ends came to 20 bases. Germline CDR1 SGDLS, CDR2 YYNGEE. The CDR3 region has the DNA TGTGCCAGCAGCGTAGGTGTTATGAGCAGGAATGAGGCTTTCTTT. Protein product: CASSVGVMSRNEAFF. Full variable domain (remainder filled in from reference TRBV9 and TRBJ1-1): DSGVTQTPKHLITATGQRVTLRCSPRSGDLSVYWYQQSLDQGLQFLIQYYNGEERAKGNILERFSAQQFPDLHSELNLSSLELGDSALYFCASSVGVMSRNEAFFGQGTRLTVV.

The genes are TRBV3-1 (or the pseudogene TRBV3-2) and TRBJ2-1; tentative D call: TRBD2 (6 bases). The CDR3 spans 15 residues. Between the trimmed V and J ends, which lost 4 bases and 5 bases, there was a span of 15 bases. Germline assignment: CDR1 LGHDT and CDR2 YNNKEL (reference sequence). The chain's CDR3 is CASSLRRDPNNEQFF. CDR3 nucleotide sequence: TGTGCCAGCAGCCTTCGGAGGGACCCCAACAATGAGCAGTTCTTC.

V and J are TRBV28 and TRBJ2-5; the D is unclear. CDR1 is MDHEN and CDR2 is SYDVKM in the germline V gene. V was clipped by 5 bases and J by 4 bases, with 11 bases between them. The CDR3 is 13 amino acids. CDR3 DNA: TGTGCCAGCAGTCCTCCAGGTAGAGAGACCCAGTACTTC. This gives the protein CASSPPGRETQYF.

The table lists this clone with a count of one. This sequence joins TRBV7-2 and TRBJ1-1; 11 bases map to TRBD1. Looked up from germline, CDR1 is SGHTA and CDR2 is FQGNSA. The V and J ends lost 5 bases and 6 bases, in that order; junction bases with no gene match: 2. This CDR3 has 13 residues. The CDR3 loop is CASSRDRGAEAFF. CDR3 coding DNA: TGTGCCAGCAGCCGGGACAGGGGGGCTGAAGCTTTCTTT.

The rearrangement joins TRBV28 to TRBJ2-3; D is possibly TRBD2 (6 bases). Germline V gene sequence: CDR1 MDHEN, CDR2 SYDVKM. V was pared by 2 bases and J by 5 bases, with 17 bases between. The CDR3 has 16 residues. CDR3 loop: CASSLQGLPIRDTQYF. In DNA form, the CDR3 reads TGTGCCAGCAGTTTACAGGGACTCCCGATCAGAGATACGCAGTATTTT. Combining the CDR3 with reference TRBV28 and TRBJ2-3 gives the whole variable domain DVKVTQSSRYLVKRTGEKVFLECVQDMDHENMFWYRQDPGLGLRLIYFSYDVKMKEKGDIPEGYSVSREKKERFSLILESASTNQTSMYLCASSLQGLPIRDTQYFGPGTRLTVL.

V gene TRBV29-1 combines with J gene TRBJ1-2; D is ambiguous. The CDR3 sequence is 13 residues long. The ends were cut back, 0 bases at V and 2 bases at J, with 7 bases in the middle. Germline V gene sequence: CDR1 SQVTM, CDR2 ANQGSEA. The CDR3 sequence is CSVEDKSNYGYTF. The CDR3, as DNA: TGCAGCGTTGAAGATAAATCCAACTATGGCTACACCTTC.

The chain links TRBV21-1 to TRBJ2-7; TRBD1 is the table's D call, not checked against the DNA. TRBV21-1 is a pseudogene locus. The CDR3 length is 14 residues. CDR3 loop: CASSPTQDSYEQYF. As DNA, the CDR3 is TGTGCCAGCAGTCCCACCCAGGACTCCTACGAGCAGTACTTC.